This entry describes one TCR beta chain. Its cognate antigen is unknown. Through a sample-barcoded 5' primer and a J-beta primer mix, a second PCR was run for roughly 6 to 11 cycles. Samples each returned at least 2.5 million CDR3-containing paired-end reads. Each CDR3 protein is one row after TCRdb ran MiXCR on the 5' RACE reads. The sample has fewer than 1,000,000 distinct CDR3 sequences, under 55% seen once; the top ten hold around 21%. Trimming pared 0 bases from V and 0 bases from J, leaving 7 bases between. The germline V gene encodes CDR1 MNHEY and CDR2 SVGEGT. This CDR3 comprises 15 residues. The sample originates from a study of blood T cells in healthy people across ages. The study's findings and limits: Expanded clonotype shifts may have been confounded, as the donors had an unknown CMV status. In these data, TCR beta diversity tracked strongly with naive T cell percentage.

This chain connects TRBV6-2 or TRBV6-3 to TRBJ2-3; D is uncertain. The clonotype was recovered from a man in his sixties in good health. Sequenced material: blood. The CDR3 sequence is CASSYSTPSTDTQYF. As DNA, the CDR3 is TGTGCCAGCAGTTACTCGACCCCTAGCACAGATACGCAGTATTTT.